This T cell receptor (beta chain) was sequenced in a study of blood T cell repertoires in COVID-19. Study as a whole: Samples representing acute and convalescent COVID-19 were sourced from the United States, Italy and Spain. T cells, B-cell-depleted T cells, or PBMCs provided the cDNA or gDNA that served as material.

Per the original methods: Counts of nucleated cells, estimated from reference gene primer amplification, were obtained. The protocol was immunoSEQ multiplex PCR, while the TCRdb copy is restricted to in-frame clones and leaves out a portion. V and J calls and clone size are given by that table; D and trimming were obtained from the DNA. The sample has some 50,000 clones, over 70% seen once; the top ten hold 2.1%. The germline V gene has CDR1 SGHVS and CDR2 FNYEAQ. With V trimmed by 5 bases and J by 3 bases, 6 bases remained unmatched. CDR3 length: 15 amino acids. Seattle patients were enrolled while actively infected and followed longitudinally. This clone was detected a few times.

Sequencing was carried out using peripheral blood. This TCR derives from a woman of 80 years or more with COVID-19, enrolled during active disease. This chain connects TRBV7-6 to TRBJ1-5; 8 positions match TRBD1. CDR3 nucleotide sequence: TGTGCCAGCAGCCGAGGGACAGGACTCAATCAGCCCCAGCATTTT. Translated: CASSRGTGLNQPQHF.